What follows are 30 T cell receptor beta chains derived from one specimen sequenced in a study of cytomegalovirus exposure and HLA in healthy donors. Primers: 60 Vbeta forward and 13 Jbeta reverse. Sequencing used immunoSEQ multiplex PCR; TCRdb keeps in-frame clones, though not all of them. The sample comprises 150,000 to 200,000 clones, around 85% of which are singletons, and around 2.3% rests with the top ten. Sequences were obtained from PBMCs. Every receptor here comes from a woman in her fifties or sixties in good health and CMV-seronegative.

The chain has TRBV5-1 and TRBJ1-4, with D unclear. The CDR3 sequence is 13 residues long. Per the germline V gene, CDR1 is SGHRS and CDR2 is YFSETQ. V dropped 4 bases and J dropped 6 bases, with 10 bases sitting between them. CDR3 protein: CASSPTWYEKLFF. CDR3 coding DNA: TGCGCCAGCAGCCCGACTTGGTATGAAAAACTGTTTTTT.

This rearrangement joins TRBV6-1 to TRBJ2-1; D is unclear. The CDR3 totals 11 residues. The germline CDR1 and CDR2 sequences are MNHNS and SASEGT. V dropped 5 bases and J dropped 9 bases, with 8 bases sitting between them. The chain's CDR3 is CASSHICEQFF. For the CDR3, the DNA is TGTGCCAGCAGTCACATTTGTGAGCAGTTCTTC.

The chain uses TRBV20-1 and TRBJ1-1, with D possibly being TRBD1 (5 bases). CDR1 is DFQATT, CDR2 SNEGSKA, per germline (reference sequence). This CDR3 region has 11 residues. The CDR3 loop is CSAGTPAEAFF. In DNA form, the CDR3 reads TGCAGCGCGGGGACCCCAGCTGAAGCTTTCTTT.

The chain has TRBV6-5 and TRBJ2-7; 11 bases are a match to TRBD2. From germline, CDR1 is MNHEY and CDR2 SVGAGI. V lost 2 bases, J lost 5 bases, and 8 bases stayed unmatched. The CDR3 loop spans 16 amino acids. The CDR3 coding sequence is TGTGCCAGCAGTTACGGAACTAGCGGGAGAGAAAACGAGCAGTACTTC. It encodes CASSYGTSGRENEQYF.

This chain connects TRBV29-1 to TRBJ2-7, with 8 positions matching TRBD1. Looked up from germline, CDR1 is SQVTM and CDR2 is ANQGSEA. This CDR3 spans 14 amino acids. The trim removed 5 bases at V and 2 bases at J, leaving 8 bases unmatched. The CDR3 DNA follows: TGCAGCGTTACCGGGACAGGATATACCTACGAGCAGTACTTC. Amino acids: CSVTGTGYTYEQYF.

CDR3 DNA sequence: TGTGCCAGCAGCTTTAGAGATACGCAGTATTTT. Translation gives CASSFRDTQYF. This chain links TRBV5-6 with TRBJ2-3; no firm D call. This CDR3 region has 11 residues. Per the germline V gene, CDR1 is SGHDT and CDR2 is YYEEEE. V was shortened by 2 bases and J by 5 bases, with 3 bases between the two germline ends.

The V gene is TRBV28, the J gene TRBJ2-1, with D tentatively TRBD2 (7 bases). The CDR3 extends over 20 amino acids. Trimming cost V 3 bases and J 0 bases, with 24 bases left between them. Germline-derived CDR1 and CDR2 are MDHEN and SYDVKM. CDR3 coding DNA: TGTGCCAGCAGTTTTGGGGGGGGGCTAGCGGAACCCCGCTCCTACAATGAGCAGTTCTTC. It encodes CASSFGGGLAEPRSYNEQFF.

The chain has TRBV7-9 and TRBJ1-4; D is uncertain. Trimming took 0 bases from V and 5 from J, leaving 19 bases between them. CDR1 is SEHNR and CDR2 is FQNEAQ in the germline V gene (reference sequence). The CDR3 spans 18 residues. CDR3 DNA sequence: TGTGCCAGCAGCTTAGCGAATTTACTGCGAGGGAGGAATGAAAAACTGTTTTTT. Residues: CASSLANLLRGRNEKLFF.

The chain uses TRBV19 and TRBJ2-7; weak D call: TRBD2 (6 bases). The CDR3 is made up of 17 amino acids. The V gene's germline CDR1 is LNHDA and CDR2 SQIVND (reference sequence). The V end lost 5 bases, the J end lost 0 bases, and 20 bases lay between the germline ends. DNA for the CDR3: TGTGCCAGTAGTTCTCCCCCCGGGACTTCTCGCTCCTACGAGCAGTACTTC. Translating gives CASSSPPGTSRSYEQYF.

The V and J genes are TRBV5-4 and TRBJ1-4; 8 bases match TRBD1. This CDR3 comprises 15 residues. V shed 7 bases, J shed 8 bases, and the junction held 13 bases outside the gene matches. Looked up from germline, CDR1 is SGHNT and CDR2 is YYREEE (reference sequence). CDR3 amino acids: CASGHAGQGREKLFF. The DNA of the CDR3 is TGTGCCAGCGGCCACGCCGGACAGGGACGCGAAAAACTGTTTTTT.

J is TRBJ2-1 and V is TRBV5-4; D may match TRBD1 or TRBD2 (5 bases each). Trimming left V 4 bases short and J 3 bases short, with 11 bases between. The CDR3 has 14 residues. Per germline, CDR1 SGHNT and CDR2 YYREEE (reference sequence). The chain's CDR3 is CASSMGRSYNEQFF. The CDR3 DNA follows: TGTGCCAGCAGCATGGGACGGAGCTACAATGAGCAGTTCTTC.

V and J are TRBV19 and TRBJ2-6; D ambiguous. The length of the CDR3 is 14 residues. Germline loops: CDR1 LNHDA, CDR2 SQIVND (reference sequence). Deletions cut 6 bases from V and 3 bases from J, with 9 bases between. This CDR3 reads CASSYSGGANVLTF. CDR3 nucleotide sequence: TGTGCCAGTAGCTATTCAGGTGGGGCCAACGTCCTGACTTTC.

This sequence joins TRBV28 and TRBJ1-1; D is undetermined. Germline V CDR1 and CDR2: MDHEN, SYDVKM. This CDR3 contains 12 residues. V lost 7 bases, J lost 1 base, and 7 bases lay in between. The CDR3 here is CASIEGNTEAFF. The CDR3 DNA sequence: TGTGCCAGCATTGAGGGGAACACTGAAGCTTTCTTT.

This clone is medium-sized by share. The gene calls are TRBV6-4 and TRBJ2-7, with D perhaps TRBD1 (6 bases). Trimming left V 3 bases short and J 5 bases short, with 20 bases between. Germline V gene sequence: CDR1 MRHNA, CDR2 SNTAGT. The CDR3 is 16 residues long. The CDR3 region has the DNA TGTGCCAGCAGTGAAACTGAAGGCAGGGGAAGCGACGAGCAGTACTTC. It is translated as CASSETEGRGSDEQYF.

The rearrangement links TRBV7-9 to TRBJ2-1, with 12 bases identical to TRBD2. This CDR3 spans 16 amino acids. Unmatched junction bases numbered 9, after V lost 8 bases and J lost 4 bases. The V gene's germline CDR1 is SEHNR and CDR2 FQNEAQ (reference sequence). DNA of the CDR3: TGTGCCAGCTCCACCCTAGCGGGAGGGCCGTACAATGAGCAGTTCTTC. Translating gives CASSTLAGGPYNEQFF.

This rearrangement joins TRBV27 to TRBJ2-7, with 7 bases that match TRBD2. Germline V gene lookup returns CDR1 MNHEY and CDR2 SMNVEV (reference sequence). The CDR3 runs 15 residues. V gave up 2 bases and J gave up 6 bases; unmatched junction bases: 10. The CDR3 loop is CASSLTGGRGREQYF. CDR3 sequence (DNA): TGTGCCAGCAGTTTAACCGGCGGGAGAGGTCGCGAGCAGTACTTC.

The chain couples TRBV19 to TRBJ1-4; TRBD1 agrees at 8 bases. V shed 7 bases and J 6 bases; nucleotides not matched to a gene: 4. This CDR3 spans 13 amino acids. Germline CDR1 is LNHDA and CDR2 is SQIVND (reference sequence). CDR3 bases: TGTGCCAGTAAGGACAGGGTATATGAAAAACTGTTTTTT. Its translation is CASKDRVYEKLFF. The whole variable domain, remainder taken from reference TRBV19 and TRBJ1-4, is DGGITQSPKYLFRKEGQNVTLSCEQNLNHDAMYWYRQDPGQGLRLIYYSQIVNDFQKGDIAEGYSVSREKKESFPLTVTSAQKNPTAFYLCASKDRVYEKLFFGSGTQLSVL.

The V and J genes are TRBV5-1 and TRBJ1-4; maybe TRBD1 (6 bases). Germline lookup yields CDR1 SGHRS and CDR2 YFSETQ. This CDR3 spans 16 amino acids. V was trimmed by 2 bases and J by 5 bases, leaving 16 bases between them. Here the CDR3 DNA reads TGCGCCAGCAGCTTAACGGGGGGCGGTACGAATGAAAAACTGTTTTTT. Amino acid sequence: CASSLTGGGTNEKLFF. Variable domain in full (rest from reference TRBV5-1 and TRBJ1-4): KAGVTQTPRYLIKTRGQQVTLSCSPISGHRSVSWYQQTPGQGLQFLFEYFSETQRNKGNFPGRFSGRQFSNSRSEMNVSTLELGDSALYLCASSLTGGGTNEKLFFGSGTQLSVL.

This clone was detected once. V gene TRBV6-1 combines with J gene TRBJ2-7; perhaps TRBD1 as D (6 bases). The V end lost 3 bases, the J end lost 4 bases, and 7 bases lay between the germline ends. The CDR3 length is 12 residues. Germline values: CDR1 MNHNS, CDR2 SASEGT. This chain's CDR3 is CASSERGYEQYF. The CDR3 coding sequence is TGTGCCAGCAGTGAGAGGGGGTACGAGCAGTACTTC.

This clone was recorded only once. This chain joins TRBV7-8 and TRBJ2-7, with 7 bases lining up with TRBD2. There are 17 residues in the CDR3. The germline CDR1 and CDR2 sequences are SGHVS and FQNEAQ. V dropped 0 bases and J dropped 0; count of bases not matched to a gene: 8. In DNA, the CDR3 is TGTGCCAGCAGCTTAGCTCTGCTCGGCGGGAGCTCCTACGAGCAGTACTTC. Translating it yields CASSLALLGGSSYEQYF.

This clone was counted only a few times. The V call is TRBV19, the J call TRBJ2-1; 15 bases fit TRBD2. Per the germline V gene, CDR1 is LNHDA and CDR2 is SQIVND (reference sequence). This CDR3 spans 15 amino acids. The junction had 6 bases not matched to a gene; V was cut back by 3 bases and J by 12 bases. The CDR3 DNA sequence: TGTGCCAGTAGTATCGGACTAGCGGGAGGGCTAAGGCAGTTCTTC. This codes for CASSIGLAGGLRQFF.

The V and J genes are TRBV7-8 and TRBJ1-1, with TRBD1 identical over 7 bases. Germline V CDR1 and CDR2: SGHVS, FQNEAQ. The junction had 2 bases not matched to a gene; V was cut back by 1 base and J by 0 bases. The CDR3 length is 15 residues. The CDR3 nucleotides are TGTGCCAGCAGCTTAGATACAGGGGTGAACACTGAAGCTTTCTTT. Translated, it gives CASSLDTGVNTEAFF.

This chain connects TRBV11-2 to TRBJ1-4; perhaps TRBD1 as D (5 bases). This CDR3 contains 14 residues. Germline V gives CDR1 SGHAT, CDR2 FQNNGV. The V end lost 4 bases, the J end lost 4 bases, and 10 bases lay between the germline ends. The CDR3 loop is CASSSWGGNEKLFF. The CDR3 DNA sequence: TGTGCCAGCAGCTCCTGGGGCGGTAATGAAAAACTGTTTTTT.

The J gene is TRBJ2-3, the V gene TRBV7-6, with 7 positions matching TRBD2. This CDR3 has 14 residues. V shed 5 bases and J 4 bases; nucleotides not matched to a gene: 6. CDR1 and CDR2 (germline): SGHVS, FNYEAQ. The DNA of the CDR3 is TGTGCCAGCAGCCCGCTGGGGAGGGCAGATACGCAGTATTTT. It specifies CASSPLGRADTQYF.

The V call is TRBV5-1, the J call TRBJ1-2; 10 bases are a match to TRBD1. V lost 6 bases to trimming and J lost 0 bases; unmatched junction nucleotides: 8. This CDR3 region has 16 residues. Germline CDR1 reads SGHRS; CDR2 reads YFSETQ. The CDR3 DNA is TGCGCCAGCACCATGACAGGGGGCACAGCTAACTATGGCTACACCTTC. Its translation: CASTMTGGTANYGYTF.

The V call is TRBV7-3, the J call TRBJ2-3; possible D gene TRBD2, 6 bases. Trimming cost V 1 base and J 7 bases, with 12 bases left between them. This CDR3 comprises 14 residues. Per germline, CDR1 SGHTA and CDR2 FQGTGA. The CDR3 DNA sequence: TGTGCCAGCAGCTTAAGTCGGGAGCGGAATACGCAGTATTTT. It yields the protein CASSLSRERNTQYF.

This clone has just one count. The genes are TRBV2 and TRBJ2-3; TRBD2 matches 12 bases. V was clipped by 5 bases and J by 5 bases; unmatched bases: 14. This CDR3 is 18 amino acids long. Looked up from germline, CDR1 is SNHLY and CDR2 is FYNNEI. The CDR3 spells CASSKMALTSGSIDTQYF. CDR3 DNA sequence: TGTGCCAGCAGTAAGATGGCCCTGACTAGCGGGAGTATAGATACGCAGTATTTT.

This chain uses TRBV2 with TRBJ2-5; D perhaps matches TRBD2 (5 bases). Per the germline V gene, CDR1 is SNHLY and CDR2 is FYNNEI. The V end lost 7 bases, the J end lost 11 bases, and 20 bases lay between the germline ends. This CDR3 spans 13 amino acids. In DNA form, the CDR3 reads TGTGCCAGCATTCTCACGGGCCTGAGGGAGCAGTACTTC. Translated: CASILTGLREQYF.

The chain employs TRBV27 and TRBJ2-1; weak D call: TRBD1 (6 bases). CDR3 length: 12 residues. With 10 bases removed from V and 4 bases from J, the gap between germline ends came to 11 bases. The V gene's germline CDR1 is MNHEY and CDR2 SMNVEV (reference sequence). CDR3 in DNA: TGTGCCACCAGGGACACTTACAATGAGCAGTTCTTC. It encodes CATRDTYNEQFF.

This chain connects TRBV6-1 to TRBJ2-7, with 9 bases that match TRBD2. The CDR3 totals 15 residues. J was trimmed by 5 bases and V by 4 bases; bases with no gene match: 9. Germline CDR1 is MNHNS and CDR2 is SASEGT. CDR3 DNA sequence: TGTGCCAGCAGTGGGGGGGGGACTAGCCAGGACGAGCAGTACTTC. It yields the protein CASSGGGTSQDEQYF.